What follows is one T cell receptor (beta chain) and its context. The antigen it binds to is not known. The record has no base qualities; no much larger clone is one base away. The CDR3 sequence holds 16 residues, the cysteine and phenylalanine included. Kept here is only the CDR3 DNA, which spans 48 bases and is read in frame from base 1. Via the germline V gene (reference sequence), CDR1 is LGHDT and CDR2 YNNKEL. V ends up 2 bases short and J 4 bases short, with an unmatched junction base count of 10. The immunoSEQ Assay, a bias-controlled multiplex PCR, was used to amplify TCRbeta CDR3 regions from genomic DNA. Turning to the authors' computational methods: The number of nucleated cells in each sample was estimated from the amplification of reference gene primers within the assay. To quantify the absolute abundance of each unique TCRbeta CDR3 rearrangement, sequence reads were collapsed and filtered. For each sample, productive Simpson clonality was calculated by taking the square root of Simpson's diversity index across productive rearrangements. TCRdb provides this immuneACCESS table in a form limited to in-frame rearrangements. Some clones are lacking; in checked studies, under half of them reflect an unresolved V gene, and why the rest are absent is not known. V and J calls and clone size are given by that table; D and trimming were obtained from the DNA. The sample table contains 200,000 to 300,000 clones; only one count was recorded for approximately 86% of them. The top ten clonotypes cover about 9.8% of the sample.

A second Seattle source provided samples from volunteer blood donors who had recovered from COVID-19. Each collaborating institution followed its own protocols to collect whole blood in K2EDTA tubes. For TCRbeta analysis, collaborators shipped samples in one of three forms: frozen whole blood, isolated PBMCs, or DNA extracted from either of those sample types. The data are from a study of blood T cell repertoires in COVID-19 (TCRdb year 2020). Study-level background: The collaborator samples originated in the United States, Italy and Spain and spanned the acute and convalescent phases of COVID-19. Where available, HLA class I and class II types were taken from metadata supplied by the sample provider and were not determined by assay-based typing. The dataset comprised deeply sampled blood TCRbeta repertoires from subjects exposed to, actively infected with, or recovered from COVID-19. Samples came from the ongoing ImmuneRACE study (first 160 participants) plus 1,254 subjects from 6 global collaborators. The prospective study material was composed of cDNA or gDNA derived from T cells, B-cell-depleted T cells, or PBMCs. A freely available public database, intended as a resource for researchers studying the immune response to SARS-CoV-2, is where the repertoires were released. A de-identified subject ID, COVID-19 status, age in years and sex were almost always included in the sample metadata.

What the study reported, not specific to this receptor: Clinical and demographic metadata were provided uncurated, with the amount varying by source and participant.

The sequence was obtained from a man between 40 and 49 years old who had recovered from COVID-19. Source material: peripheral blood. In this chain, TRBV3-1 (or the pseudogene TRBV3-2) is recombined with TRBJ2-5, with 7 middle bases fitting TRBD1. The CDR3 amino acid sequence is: CASSQRGLGVRETQYF. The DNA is TGTGCCAGCAGCCAAAGGGGGCTGGGAGTAAGAGAGACCCAGTACTTC.